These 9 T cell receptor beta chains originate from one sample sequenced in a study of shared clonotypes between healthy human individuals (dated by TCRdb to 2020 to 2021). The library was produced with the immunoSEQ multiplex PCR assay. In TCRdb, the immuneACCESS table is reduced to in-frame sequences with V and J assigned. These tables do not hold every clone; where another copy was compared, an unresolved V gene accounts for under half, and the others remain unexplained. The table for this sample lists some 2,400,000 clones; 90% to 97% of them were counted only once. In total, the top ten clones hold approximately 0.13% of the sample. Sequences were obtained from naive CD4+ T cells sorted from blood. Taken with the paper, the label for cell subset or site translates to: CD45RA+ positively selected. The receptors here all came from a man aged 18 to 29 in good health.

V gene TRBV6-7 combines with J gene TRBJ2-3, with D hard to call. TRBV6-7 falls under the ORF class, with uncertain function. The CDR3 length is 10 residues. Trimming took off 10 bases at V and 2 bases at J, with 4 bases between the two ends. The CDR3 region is CAIVTDTQYF. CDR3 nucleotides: TGTGCCATCGTCACAGATACGCAGTATTTT.

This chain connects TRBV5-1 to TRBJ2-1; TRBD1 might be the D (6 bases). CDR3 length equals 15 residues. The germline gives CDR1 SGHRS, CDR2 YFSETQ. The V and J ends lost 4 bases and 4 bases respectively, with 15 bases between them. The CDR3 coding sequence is TGCGCCAGCAGCCATGACAGGCGTGGGTACAATGAGCAGTTCTTC. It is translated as CASSHDRRGYNEQFF.

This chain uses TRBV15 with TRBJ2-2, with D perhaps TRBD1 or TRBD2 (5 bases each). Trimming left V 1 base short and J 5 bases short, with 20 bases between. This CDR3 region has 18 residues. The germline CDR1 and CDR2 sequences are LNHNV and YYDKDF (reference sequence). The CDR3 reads CATSRASGYRRGTGELFF. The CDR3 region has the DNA TGTGCCACCAGCAGAGCTTCGGGGTACCGTAGGGGAACCGGGGAGCTGTTTTTT. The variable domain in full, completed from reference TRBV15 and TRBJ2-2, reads DAMVIQNPRYQVTQFGKPVTLSCSQTLNHNVMYWYQQKSSQAPKLLFHYYDKDFNNEADTPDNFQSRRPNTSFCFLDIRSPGLGDTAMYLCATSRASGYRRGTGELFFGEGSRLTVL.

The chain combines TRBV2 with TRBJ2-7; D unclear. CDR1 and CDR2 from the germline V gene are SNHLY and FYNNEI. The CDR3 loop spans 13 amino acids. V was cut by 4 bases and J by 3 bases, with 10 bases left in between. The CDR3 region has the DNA TGTGCCAGCAGTGGCTACACTTACTACGAGCAGTACTTC. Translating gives CASSGYTYYEQYF. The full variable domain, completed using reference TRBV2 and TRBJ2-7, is EPEVTQTPSHQVTQMGQEVILRCVPISNHLYFYWYRQILGQKVEFLVSFYNNEISEKSEIFDDQFSVERPDGSNFTLKIRSTKLEDSAMYFCASSGYTYYEQYFGPGTRLTVT.

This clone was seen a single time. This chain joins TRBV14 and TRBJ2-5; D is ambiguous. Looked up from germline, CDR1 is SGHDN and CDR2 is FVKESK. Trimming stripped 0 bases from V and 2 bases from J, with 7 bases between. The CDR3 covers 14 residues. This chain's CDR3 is CASSQDSVQETQYF. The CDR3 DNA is TGTGCCAGCAGCCAAGACTCGGTTCAAGAGACCCAGTACTTC.

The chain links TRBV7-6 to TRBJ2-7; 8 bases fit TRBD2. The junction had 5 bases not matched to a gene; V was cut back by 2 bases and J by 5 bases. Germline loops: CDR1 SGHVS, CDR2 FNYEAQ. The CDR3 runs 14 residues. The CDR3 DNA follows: TGTGCCAGCAGCTTACGGGGGGGGGCCGACGAGCAGTACTTC. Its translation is CASSLRGGADEQYF.

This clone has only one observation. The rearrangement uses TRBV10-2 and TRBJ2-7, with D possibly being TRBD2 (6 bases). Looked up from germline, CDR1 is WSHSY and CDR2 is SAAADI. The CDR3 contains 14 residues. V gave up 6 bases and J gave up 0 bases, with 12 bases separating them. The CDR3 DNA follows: TGCGCCAGCAGACCCAGCGGGTCCTCCTACGAGCAGTACTTC. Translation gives CASRPSGSSYEQYF.

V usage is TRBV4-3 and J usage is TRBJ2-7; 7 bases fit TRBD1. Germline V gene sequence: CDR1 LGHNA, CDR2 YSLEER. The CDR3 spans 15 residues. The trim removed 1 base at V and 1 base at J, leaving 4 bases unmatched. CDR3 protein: CASSQVGTASYEQYF. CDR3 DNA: TGCGCCAGCAGCCAAGTGGGGACAGCGTCCTACGAGCAGTACTTC.

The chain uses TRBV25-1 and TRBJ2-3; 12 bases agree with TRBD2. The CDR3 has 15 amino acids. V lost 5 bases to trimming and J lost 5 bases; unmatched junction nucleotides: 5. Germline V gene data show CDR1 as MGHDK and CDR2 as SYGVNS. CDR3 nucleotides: TGTGCCAGCAGTCTAGCGGGAGGGCCCGAAGATACGCAGTATTTT. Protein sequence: CASSLAGGPEDTQYF.